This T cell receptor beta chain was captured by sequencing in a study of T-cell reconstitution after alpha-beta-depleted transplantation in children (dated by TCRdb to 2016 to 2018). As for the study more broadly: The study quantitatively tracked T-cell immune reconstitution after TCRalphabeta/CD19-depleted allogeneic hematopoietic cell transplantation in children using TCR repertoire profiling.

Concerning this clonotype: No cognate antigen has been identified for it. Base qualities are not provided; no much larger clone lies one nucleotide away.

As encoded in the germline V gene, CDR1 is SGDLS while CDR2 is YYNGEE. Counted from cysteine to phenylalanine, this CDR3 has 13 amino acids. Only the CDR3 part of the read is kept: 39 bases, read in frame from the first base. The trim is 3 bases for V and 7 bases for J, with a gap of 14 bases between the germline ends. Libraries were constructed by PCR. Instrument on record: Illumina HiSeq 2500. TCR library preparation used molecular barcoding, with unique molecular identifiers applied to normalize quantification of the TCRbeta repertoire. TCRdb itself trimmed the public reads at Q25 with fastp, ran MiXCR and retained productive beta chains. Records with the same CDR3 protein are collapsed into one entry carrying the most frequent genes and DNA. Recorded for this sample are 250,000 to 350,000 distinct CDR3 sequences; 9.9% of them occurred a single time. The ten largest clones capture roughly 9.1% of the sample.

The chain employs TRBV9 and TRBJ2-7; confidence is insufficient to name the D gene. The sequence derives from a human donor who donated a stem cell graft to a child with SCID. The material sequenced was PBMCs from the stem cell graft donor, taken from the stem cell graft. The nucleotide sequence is TGTGCCAGCAGCGCAAGTCCCTTGAGGGAGCAGTACTTC. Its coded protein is CASSASPLREQYF.